This paragraph reports one TCR beta chain. In the original workflow: Amplification of reference gene primers provided the estimated nucleated cell counts. Using immunoSEQ multiplex PCR, the repertoire was profiled, and TCRdb retains in-frame clones only, with some absent. That table is the source of V, J and clone size, and D and trimming were worked out from the DNA. The sample has more than 200,000 clones; approximately 80% are singletons. The data are from a study of blood T cell repertoires in COVID-19. Across the study: Researchers got acute and convalescent COVID-19 samples from the United States, Italy and Spain. Sources were T cells, B-cell-depleted T cells, or PBMCs; the material itself was cDNA or gDNA.

Those enrolled in Seattle joined during active infection and were followed longitudinally afterward. The CDR3 has 16 amino acids. Germline values: CDR1 SEHNR, CDR2 FQNEAQ (reference sequence). With 1 base clipped from V and 1 base from J, the junction kept 3 bases outside the gene matches. The receptor was isolated from a woman older than 75 with COVID-19, enrolled during active disease. The rearrangement joins TRBV7-9 to TRBJ2-2, with 7 nucleotides matching TRBD1. Specimen: peripheral blood. This CDR3 reads CASSLGTGVNTGELFF. The CDR3 nucleotides are TGTGCCAGCAGCTTAGGAACAGGGGTGAACACCGGGGAGCTGTTTTTT.